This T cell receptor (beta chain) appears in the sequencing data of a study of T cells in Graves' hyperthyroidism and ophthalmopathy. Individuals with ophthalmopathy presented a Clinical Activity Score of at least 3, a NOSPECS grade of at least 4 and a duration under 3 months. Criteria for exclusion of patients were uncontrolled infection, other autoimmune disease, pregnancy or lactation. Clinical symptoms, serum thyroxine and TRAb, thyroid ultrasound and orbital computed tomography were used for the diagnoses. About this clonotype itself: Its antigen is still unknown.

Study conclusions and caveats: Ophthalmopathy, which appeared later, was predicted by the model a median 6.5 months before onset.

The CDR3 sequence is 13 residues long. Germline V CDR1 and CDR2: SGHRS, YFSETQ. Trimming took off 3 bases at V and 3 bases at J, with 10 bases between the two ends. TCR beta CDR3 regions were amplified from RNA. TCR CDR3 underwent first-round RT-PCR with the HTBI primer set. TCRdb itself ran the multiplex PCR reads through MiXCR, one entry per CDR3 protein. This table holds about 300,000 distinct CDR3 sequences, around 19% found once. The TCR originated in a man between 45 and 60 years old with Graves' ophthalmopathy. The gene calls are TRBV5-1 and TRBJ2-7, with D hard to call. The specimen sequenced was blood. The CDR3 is CASSSSRGYEQYF. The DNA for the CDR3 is TGCGCCAGCAGCTCCTCGCGAGGCTACGAGCAGTACTTC.